This TCR beta chain comes out of a study of blood T cell repertoires in COVID-19 (dated by TCRdb to 2018 to 2021). In terms of the full investigation: Collaborator samples came from the United States, Italy and Spain and covered acute and convalescent phases of COVID-19. The material from the prospective study consisted of cDNA or gDNA derived from T cells, B-cell-depleted T cells, or PBMCs. Deeply sampled blood TCRbeta repertoires from subjects exposed to, actively infected with, or recovered from COVID-19 were included in the dataset. The repertoires were released in a freely available public database intended as a resource for research on the immune response to SARS-CoV-2. Samples came from the ongoing ImmuneRACE study (first 160 participants) plus 1,254 subjects from 6 global collaborators. The sample metadata nearly always contained a de-identified subject ID, COVID-19 status, age in years and sex. Where available, HLA class I and class II types were obtained from metadata supplied by the sample provider rather than from assay-based typing.

TCRbeta CDR3 regions were amplified from genomic DNA by means of the immunoSEQ Assay, a bias-controlled multiplex PCR. The authors' analysis ran thus. The number of nucleated cells in each sample was estimated from the amplification of reference gene primers within the assay. To quantify the absolute abundance of each unique TCRbeta CDR3 rearrangement, sequence reads were collapsed and filtered. For each sample, productive Simpson clonality was calculated by taking the square root of Simpson's diversity index across productive rearrangements. TCRdb took this table from immuneACCESS and kept in-frame rearrangements with V and J called. Such tables lack part of the clones; where checked against another copy, unresolved V genes explain under half of the gap, and the rest is unexplained. The V and J calls and clone size are taken from that table; D and trimming were inferred from the DNA. Here the sample has approximately 260,000 clones; approximately 86% occur a single time. The ten largest clones capture roughly 3.3% of the sample.

Enrolling through a virtual design, the prospective study's participants ranged in age from roughly 18 to 100 years and lived across roughly 23 United States geographic areas. Cohort assignment in the prospective study relied on participant-reported clinical history from a screening survey and a study questionnaire. In the prospective study, mobile phlebotomists collected whole blood, serum and a nasopharyngeal or oropharyngeal swab from each participant. Participants in the prospective study had the option to provide additional blood draws and questionnaires over a roughly 2-month period. Before DNA extraction, prospective study blood samples were shipped either frozen or at room temperature. General conclusions and limits of the study: Clinical and demographic metadata were provided uncurated, with the amount varying by source and participant.

About this clone: Its recognized antigen is unknown. No qualities accompany the bases; no much larger clone lies one base away.

The CDR3 contains 15 residues, cysteine and phenylalanine counted. Of all the DNA, just the CDR3 is kept, 45 bases in frame from base 1. The germline V gene (reference sequence) supplies CDR1 SEHNR and CDR2 FQNEAQ. The junction carries 12 bases between V and J, which are trimmed by 3 bases and 3 bases respectively. The TCR comes from a middle-aged woman with acute COVID-19. This receptor chain uses TRBV7-9 and TRBJ1-3; a tentative D match to TRBD1 spans 6 bases. The sequencing input was PBMCs or T cells enriched from blood (not recorded which). The DNA is as follows: TGTGCCAGCAGCTTCCGACAGGACCTTGGAAACACCATATATTTT. Protein translation: CASSFRQDLGNTIYF.